What follows is one T cell receptor beta chain and its context. Its antigen remains unidentified. The data derive from a study of cytomegalovirus exposure and HLA in healthy donors. Generated by immunoSEQ multiplex PCR, the TCRdb table keeps only in-frame clones and is missing some. The sample shows some 56,000 clones, around 93% of them seen only once. General study results and limits: It was reported that the classifier diagnosed cytomegalovirus status with high specificity and sensitivity in both the original and validation cohorts.

This TCR was sampled from a woman aged 18 to 35 in good health and CMV-seropositive. The sequenced material came from PBMCs.

The CDR3 nucleotides are TGTGCCAGCAGCCTACTCCATGGGGGGGACTCCTACAATGAGCAGTTCTTC. As protein: CASSLLHGGDSYNEQFF. The chain has TRBV9 and TRBJ2-1; 7 positions agree with TRBD2. The CDR3 is 17 amino acids. Germline V gives CDR1 SGDLS, CDR2 YYNGEE. V shed 4 bases and J 0 bases; nucleotides not matched to a gene: 10. Drawing the rest from reference TRBV9 and TRBJ2-1, the complete variable domain is DSGVTQTPKHLITATGQRVTLRCSPRSGDLSVYWYQQSLDQGLQFLIQYYNGEERAKGNILERFSAQQFPDLHSELNLSSLELGDSALYFCASSLLHGGDSYNEQFFGPGTRLTVL.